This passage covers 3 T cell receptor beta chains from one sample sequenced in a study of T cells after yellow fever vaccination. From the 5' RACE reads, TCRdb called clonotypes with MiXCR, one entry per CDR3 protein. Altogether hundreds of thousands of distinct CDR3 sequences are present, roughly an eighth being singletons, with the ten largest covering 14% to 15%. Source: PBMCs, taken on the day of the yellow fever booster vaccination. These receptors came from a young man who received the YFV17D yellow fever vaccine.

Ten or more counts support this clonotype. The chain joins TRBV29-1 to TRBJ2-5, with D uncertain. This CDR3 region has 11 residues. V was cut by 5 bases and J by 5 bases, with 9 bases left in between. Germline CDR1 is SQVTM and CDR2 is ANQGSEA. The CDR3 DNA follows: TGCAGCGTTTCTGAGTGGGAGACCCAGTACTTC. This translates into CSVSEWETQYF.

The rearrangement links TRBV15 to TRBJ2-3; no definite D call. The V and J ends lost 5 bases and 2 bases respectively, with 17 bases between them. CDR3 length equals 16 residues. Germline V gives CDR1 LNHNV, CDR2 YYDKDF (reference sequence). The CDR3 DNA reads as TGTGCCACCAGCGGGCTCAATCTCTTGGTCACAGATACGCAGTATTTT. This sequence encodes CATSGLNLLVTDTQYF.

This clonotype was observed at least ten times. The chain has TRBV12-3 or TRBV12-4 and TRBJ1-2; D remains unclear. Trimming stripped 1 base from V and 1 base from J, with 4 bases between. The CDR3 has 13 amino acids. This CDR3 reads CASSLGSNYGYTF. The CDR3 nucleotides read TGTGCCAGCAGTTTAGGCAGTAACTATGGCTACACCTTC.